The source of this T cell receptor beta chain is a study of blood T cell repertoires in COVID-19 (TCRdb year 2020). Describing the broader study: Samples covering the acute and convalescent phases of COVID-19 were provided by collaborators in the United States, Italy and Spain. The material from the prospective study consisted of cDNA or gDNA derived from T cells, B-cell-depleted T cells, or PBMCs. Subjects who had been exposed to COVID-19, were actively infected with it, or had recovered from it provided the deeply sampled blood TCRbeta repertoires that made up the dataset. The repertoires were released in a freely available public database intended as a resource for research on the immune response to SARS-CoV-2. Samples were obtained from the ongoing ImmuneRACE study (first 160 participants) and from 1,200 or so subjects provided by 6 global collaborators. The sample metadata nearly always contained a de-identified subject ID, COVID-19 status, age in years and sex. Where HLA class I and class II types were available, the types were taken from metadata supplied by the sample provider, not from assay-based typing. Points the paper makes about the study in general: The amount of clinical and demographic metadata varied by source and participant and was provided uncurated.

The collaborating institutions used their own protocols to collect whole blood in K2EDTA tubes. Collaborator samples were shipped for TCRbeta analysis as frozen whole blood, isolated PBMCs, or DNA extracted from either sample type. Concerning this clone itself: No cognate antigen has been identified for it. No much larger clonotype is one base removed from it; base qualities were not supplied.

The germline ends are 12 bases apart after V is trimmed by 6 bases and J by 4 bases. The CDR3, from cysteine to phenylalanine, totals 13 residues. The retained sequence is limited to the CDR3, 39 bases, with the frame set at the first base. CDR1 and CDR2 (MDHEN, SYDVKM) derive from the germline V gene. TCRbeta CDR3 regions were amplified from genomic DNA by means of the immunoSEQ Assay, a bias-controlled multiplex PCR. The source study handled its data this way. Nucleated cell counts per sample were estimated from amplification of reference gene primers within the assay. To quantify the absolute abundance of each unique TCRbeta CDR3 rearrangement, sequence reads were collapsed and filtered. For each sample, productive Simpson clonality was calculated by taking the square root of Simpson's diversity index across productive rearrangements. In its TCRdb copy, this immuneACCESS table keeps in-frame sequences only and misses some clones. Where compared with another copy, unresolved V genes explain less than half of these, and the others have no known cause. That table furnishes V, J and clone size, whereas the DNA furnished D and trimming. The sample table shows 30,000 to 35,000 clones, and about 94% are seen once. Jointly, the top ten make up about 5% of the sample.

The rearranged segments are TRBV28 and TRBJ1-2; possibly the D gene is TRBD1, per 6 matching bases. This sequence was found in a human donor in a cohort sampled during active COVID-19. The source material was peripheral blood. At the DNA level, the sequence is TGTGCCAGCAGACCGGGACAAGCCTATGGCTACACCTTC. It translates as CASRPGQAYGYTF.